This T cell receptor (beta chain) derives from a study of blood T cell repertoires in COVID-19. The wider study: Samples representing acute and convalescent COVID-19 were sourced from the United States, Italy and Spain. The cDNA or gDNA used as material had been derived from T cells, B-cell-depleted T cells, or PBMCs.

Trimming took off 5 bases at V and 0 bases at J, with 14 bases between the two ends. Germline CDR1 and CDR2: MNHNY and SVGAGI (reference sequence). The CDR3 totals 15 residues. This clone was seen a single time. In the original workflow: Nucleated cell number was recorded as an estimate derived from reference gene primer amplification. The assay was immunoSEQ multiplex PCR, and TCRdb's table has in-frame clones only and misses some. Clone size and the V and J calls come from that table; the DNA yielded D and trimming. The sample records approximately 89,000 clones, nearly 95% being singletons. The TCR was taken from a human donor with active COVID-19. The donor label of this sample is uncertain. V usage is TRBV6-6 and J usage is TRBJ2-7, with a tentative D call TRBD1 (6 bases). Sequenced material: peripheral blood. DNA of the CDR3: TGTGCCAGCAGTCGATCAGGGGAAAGCTCCTACGAGCAGTACTTC. As protein: CASSRSGESSYEQYF.